Reported below is one T cell receptor beta chain. Antigen: not known. The CDR3 totals 12 residues. Trimming removed 6 bases at V and 4 bases at J, with 7 bases between. From germline, CDR1 is SGHDT and CDR2 YYEEEE. The data originate from a study of shared clonotypes between healthy human individuals. CD45RO negativity and positive selection for CCR7 defined naive CD8 cells, a population that excluded terminally differentiated effector memory CD45RA+ cells. Points from the study as a whole: Despite large depth, sorted-subset datasets appeared incompletely sequenced. Memory subsets generally showed lower estimated richness than naive subsets.

Generated by immunoSEQ multiplex PCR, the TCRdb table keeps only in-frame clones and is missing some. The table shows about 2.2 million clones, with around 93% occurring only once. The gene calls are TRBV5-6 and TRBJ2-2, with D hard to call. The receptor's source is a man in his late teens or twenties in good health. Some clones in this sample may be carry-over from other donors' samples. The sequenced sample was naive CD8+ T cells from PBMCs. The CDR3, as DNA: TGTGCCAGCAACTCCTTCACCGGGGAGCTGTTTTTT. This sequence encodes CASNSFTGELFF.